The next 2 T cell receptor beta chains were all read from a single sample in a study of T cell responses to AZD1222 COVID-19 vaccine. Method: immunoSEQ multiplex PCR; TCRdb's copy keeps in-frame clones and lacks some. The sample consists of 100,000 to 150,000 clones, 85% of them appearing once. Source: peripheral blood, taken 28 days after the second AZD1222 dose. The receptors derive from an adult who received the AZD1222 COVID-19 vaccine.

V gene TRBV7-9 combines with J gene TRBJ2-1; 10 bases map to TRBD2. Germline lookup yields CDR1 SEHNR and CDR2 FQNEAQ (reference sequence). Losses at the gene ends were 5 bases for V and 7 bases for J; bases not matched to a gene: 11. The CDR3 consists of 16 residues. The CDR3 DNA reads TGTGCCAGCAGCGAGTCGGGACTAGCGACGGGAAATGAGCAGTTCTTC. Amino acids: CASSESGLATGNEQFF. The variable domain in full, with the rest retrieved from reference TRBV7-9 and TRBJ2-1, is DTGVSQNPRHKITKRGQNVTFRCDPISEHNRLYWYRQTLGQGPEFLTYFQNEAQLEKSRLLSDRFSAERPKGSFSTLEIQRTEQGDSAMYLCASSESGLATGNEQFFGPGTRLTVL.

This clone was seen once. This chain uses TRBV7-2 with TRBJ1-1; D is ambiguous. V was shortened by 8 bases and J by 1 base, with 11 bases between the two germline ends. The CDR3 spans 13 residues. Germline CDR1 reads SGHTA; CDR2 reads FQGNSA. The CDR3 bases are TGTGCCAGCGCTAGGGAGCGGAACACTGAAGCTTTCTTT. This encodes CASARERNTEAFF.